This T cell receptor beta chain originates from a study of T cells after posttransplantation cyclophosphamide. About this clone: Antigen unknown.

Sequencing was performed with immunoSEQ multiplex PCR; in TCRdb, only in-frame clones are kept and a portion is missing. The sample carries approximately 2,000 clones, approximately 76% recorded once. A marrow graft followed busulfan-fludarabine conditioning, with cyclophosphamide on days +3 and +4. Findings and caveats of the study: Recipient CMV seropositivity and CMV reactivation strongly tracked TRB clonality. Later blood repertoires were often dominated by clones from the donor CD8+ memory compartment. Skin or GI-infiltrating T cells shared few TRB sequences with blood.

The material was CD8+ T cells sorted from PBMCs, obtained roughly 240 days after a stem cell transplant with posttransplant cyclophosphamide. The source is a male patient between 25 and 39 years old who received an allogeneic stem cell transplant from a related donor, was CMV-positive, and had no GVHD. Some of the T cells may derive from the graft donor.

The CDR3 protein is CSVEEPGHEQFF. The CDR3 DNA reads as TGCAGCGTTGAGGAACCGGGTCATGAGCAGTTCTTC. The genes are TRBV29-1 and TRBJ2-1; D unresolved. The V and J ends lost 3 bases and 8 bases respectively, with 11 bases between them. Germline V gives CDR1 SQVTM, CDR2 ANQGSEA. This CDR3 is 12 amino acids long.